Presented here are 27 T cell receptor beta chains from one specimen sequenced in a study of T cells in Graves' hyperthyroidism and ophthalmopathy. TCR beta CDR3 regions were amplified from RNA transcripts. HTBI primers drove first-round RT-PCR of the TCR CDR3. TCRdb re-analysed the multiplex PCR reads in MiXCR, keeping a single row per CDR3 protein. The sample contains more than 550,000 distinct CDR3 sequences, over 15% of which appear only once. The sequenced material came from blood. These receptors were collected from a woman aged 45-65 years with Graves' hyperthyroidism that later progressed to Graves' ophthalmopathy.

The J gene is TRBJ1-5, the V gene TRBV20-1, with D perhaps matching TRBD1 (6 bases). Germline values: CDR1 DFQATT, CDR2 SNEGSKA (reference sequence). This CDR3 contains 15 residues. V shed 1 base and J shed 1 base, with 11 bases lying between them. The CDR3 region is CSARGGQGSNQPQHF. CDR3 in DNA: TGCAGTGCTAGAGGGGGCCAGGGGAGCAATCAGCCCCAGCATTTT.

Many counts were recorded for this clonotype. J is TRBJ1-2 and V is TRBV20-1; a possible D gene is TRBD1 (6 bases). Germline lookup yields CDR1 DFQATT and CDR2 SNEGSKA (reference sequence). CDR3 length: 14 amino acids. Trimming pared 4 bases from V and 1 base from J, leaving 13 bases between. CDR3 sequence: CSATRRQVNYGYTF. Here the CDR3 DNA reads TGCAGTGCTACCCGAAGACAGGTTAACTATGGCTACACCTTC.

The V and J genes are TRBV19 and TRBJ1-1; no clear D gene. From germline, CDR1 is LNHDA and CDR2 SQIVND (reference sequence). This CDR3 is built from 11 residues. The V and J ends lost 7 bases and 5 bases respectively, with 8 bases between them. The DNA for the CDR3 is TGTGCCAGTAAGATGGTAACTGAAGCTTTCTTT. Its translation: CASKMVTEAFF.

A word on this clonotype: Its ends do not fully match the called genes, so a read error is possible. The CDR3 region is CTISVYGHAATDTQYF. The CDR3 region has the DNA TGTACCATCAGTGTTTATGGACATGCAGCCACAGATACGCAGTATTTT. The chain joins TRBV10-3 to TRBJ2-3; perhaps TRBD1 as D (5 bases). CDR3 length: 16 residues. The germline V gene encodes CDR1 ENHRY and CDR2 SYGVKD.

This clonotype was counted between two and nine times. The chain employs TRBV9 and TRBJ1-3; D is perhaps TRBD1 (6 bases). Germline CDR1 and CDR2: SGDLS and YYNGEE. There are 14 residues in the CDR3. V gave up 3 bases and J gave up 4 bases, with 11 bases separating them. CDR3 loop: CASSARDIGNTIYF. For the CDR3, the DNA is TGTGCCAGCAGCGCTCGGGACATCGGAAACACCATATATTTT.

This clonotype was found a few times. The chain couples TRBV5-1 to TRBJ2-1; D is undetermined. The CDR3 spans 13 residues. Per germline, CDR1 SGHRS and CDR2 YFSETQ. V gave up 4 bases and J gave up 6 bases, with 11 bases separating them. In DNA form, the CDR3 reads TGCGCCAGCAGCCCTTCATTTGTCAATGAGCAGTTCTTC. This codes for CASSPSFVNEQFF.

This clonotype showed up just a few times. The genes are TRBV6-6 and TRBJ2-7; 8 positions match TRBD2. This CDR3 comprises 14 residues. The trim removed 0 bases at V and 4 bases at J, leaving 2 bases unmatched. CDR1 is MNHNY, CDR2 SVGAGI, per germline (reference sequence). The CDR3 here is CASSYSSGGYEQYF. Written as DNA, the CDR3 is TGTGCCAGCAGTTACTCGAGCGGGGGATACGAGCAGTACTTC.

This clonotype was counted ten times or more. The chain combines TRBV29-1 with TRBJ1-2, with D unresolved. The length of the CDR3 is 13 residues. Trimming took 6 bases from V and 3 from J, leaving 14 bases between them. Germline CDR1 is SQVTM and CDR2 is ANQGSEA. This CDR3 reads CSVTTDWDYGYTF. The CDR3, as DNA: TGCAGCGTAACCACCGACTGGGACTATGGCTACACCTTC.

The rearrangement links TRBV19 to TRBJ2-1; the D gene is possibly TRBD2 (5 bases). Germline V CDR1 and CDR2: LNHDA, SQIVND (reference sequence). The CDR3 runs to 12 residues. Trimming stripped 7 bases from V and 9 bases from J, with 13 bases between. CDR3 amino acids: CASMGVDAEQFF. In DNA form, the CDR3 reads TGTGCCAGTATGGGAGTTGACGCTGAGCAGTTCTTC.

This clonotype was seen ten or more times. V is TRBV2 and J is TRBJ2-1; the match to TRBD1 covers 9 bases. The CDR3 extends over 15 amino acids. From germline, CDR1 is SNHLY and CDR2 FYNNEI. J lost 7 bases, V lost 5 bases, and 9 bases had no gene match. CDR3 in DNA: TGTGCCAGCAGTATACAGGGGGCCCGGGGGAATGAGCAGTTCTTC. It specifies CASSIQGARGNEQFF.

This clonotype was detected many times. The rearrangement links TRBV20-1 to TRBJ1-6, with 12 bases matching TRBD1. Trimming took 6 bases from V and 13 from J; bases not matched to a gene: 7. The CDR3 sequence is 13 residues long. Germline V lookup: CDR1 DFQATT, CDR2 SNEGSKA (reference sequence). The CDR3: CSAQGQGASPLHF. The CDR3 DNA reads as TGCAGTGCCCAGGGACAGGGGGCCTCTCCCCTCCACTTT.

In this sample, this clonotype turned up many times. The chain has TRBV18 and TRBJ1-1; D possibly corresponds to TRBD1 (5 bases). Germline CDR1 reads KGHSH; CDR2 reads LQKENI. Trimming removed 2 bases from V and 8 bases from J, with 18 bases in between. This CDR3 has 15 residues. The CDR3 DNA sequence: TGTGCCAGCTCACCAATCAGAGGGGTAGAGTTAGAAGCTTTCTTT. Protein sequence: CASSPIRGVELEAFF.

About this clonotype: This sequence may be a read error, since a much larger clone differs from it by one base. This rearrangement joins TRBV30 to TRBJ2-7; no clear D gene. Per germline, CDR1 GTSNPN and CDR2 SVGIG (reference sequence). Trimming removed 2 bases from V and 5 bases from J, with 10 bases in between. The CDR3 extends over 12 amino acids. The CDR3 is CAWSSRFNEQYF. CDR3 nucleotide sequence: TGTGCCTGGAGTTCACGGTTCAACGAGCAGTACTTC.

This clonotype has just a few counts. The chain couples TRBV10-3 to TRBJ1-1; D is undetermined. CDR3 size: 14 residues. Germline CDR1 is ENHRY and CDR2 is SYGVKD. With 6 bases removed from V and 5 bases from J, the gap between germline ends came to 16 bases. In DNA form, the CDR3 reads TGTGCCATCAGGGACTCAGACCGGGTGACTGAAGCTTTCTTT. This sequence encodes CAIRDSDRVTEAFF.

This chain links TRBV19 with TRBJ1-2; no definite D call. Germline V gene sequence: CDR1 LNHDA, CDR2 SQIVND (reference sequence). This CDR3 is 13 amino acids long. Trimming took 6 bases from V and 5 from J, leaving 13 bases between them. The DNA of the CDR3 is TGTGCCAGTAGACTCCGGGGAGGGTATGGCTACACCTTC. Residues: CASRLRGGYGYTF.

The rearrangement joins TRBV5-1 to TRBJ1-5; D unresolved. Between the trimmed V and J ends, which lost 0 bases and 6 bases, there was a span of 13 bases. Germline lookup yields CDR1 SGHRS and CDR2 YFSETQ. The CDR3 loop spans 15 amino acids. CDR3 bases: TGCGCCAGCAGCTTGGATTTTGGATCCGGTCAGCCCCAGCATTTT. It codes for CASSLDFGSGQPQHF.

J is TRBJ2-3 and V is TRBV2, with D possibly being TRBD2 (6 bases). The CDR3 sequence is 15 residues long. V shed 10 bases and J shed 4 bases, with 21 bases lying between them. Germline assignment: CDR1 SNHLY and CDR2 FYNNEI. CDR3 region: CANTDIGGEPDTQYF. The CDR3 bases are TGTGCCAACACGGACATAGGAGGGGAGCCAGATACGCAGTATTTT. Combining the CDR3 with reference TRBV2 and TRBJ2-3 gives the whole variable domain EPEVTQTPSHQVTQMGQEVILRCVPISNHLYFYWYRQILGQKVEFLVSFYNNEISEKSEIFDDQFSVERPDGSNFTLKIRSTKLEDSAMYFCANTDIGGEPDTQYFGPGTRLTVL.

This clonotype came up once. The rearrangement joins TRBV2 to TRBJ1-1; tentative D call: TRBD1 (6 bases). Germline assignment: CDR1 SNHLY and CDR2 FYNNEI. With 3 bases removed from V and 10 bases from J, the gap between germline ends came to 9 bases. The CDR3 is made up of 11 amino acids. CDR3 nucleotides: TGTGCCAGCAGTGACGAAGGGGGAGCTTTCTTT. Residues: CASSDEGGAFF.

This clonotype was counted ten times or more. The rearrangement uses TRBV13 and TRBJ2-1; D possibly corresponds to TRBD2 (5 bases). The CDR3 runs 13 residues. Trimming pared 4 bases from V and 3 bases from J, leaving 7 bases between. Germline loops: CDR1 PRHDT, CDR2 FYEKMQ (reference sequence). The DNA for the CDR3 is TGTGCCAGCAGCTCCGAGGGCTACAATGAGCAGTTCTTC. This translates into CASSSEGYNEQFF.

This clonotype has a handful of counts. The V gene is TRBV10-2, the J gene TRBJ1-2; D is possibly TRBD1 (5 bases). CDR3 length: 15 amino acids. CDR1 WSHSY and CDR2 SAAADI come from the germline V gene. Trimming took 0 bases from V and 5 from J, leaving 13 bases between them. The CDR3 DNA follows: TGCGCCAGCAGTGAGTCCCTCCAGGGATTGTATGGCTACACCTTC. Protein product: CASSESLQGLYGYTF.

This CDR3 is CASGPGGQLGYTF. The CDR3 DNA reads TGTGCTAGTGGCCCTGGGGGGCAGCTTGGCTACACCTTC. The chain links TRBV12-5 to TRBJ1-2; D might be TRBD1 (6 bases). The CDR3 runs to 13 residues. The V gene's germline CDR1 is LGHNT and CDR2 FRNRAP. The V gene lost 6 bases and the J gene lost 7 bases, with 15 bases spanning the gap.

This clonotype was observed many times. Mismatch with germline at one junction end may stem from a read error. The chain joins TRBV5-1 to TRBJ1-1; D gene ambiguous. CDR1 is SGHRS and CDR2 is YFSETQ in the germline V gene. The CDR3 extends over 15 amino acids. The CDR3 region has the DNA TGCGCCAGCAACTTGATGGGTGAGGGGAACACTGAAGCTTTCTTT. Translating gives CASNLMGEGNTEAFF.

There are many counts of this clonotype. The CDR3 here is CASSLGLYGYTF. The CDR3 DNA reads as TGTGCCAGCAGCTTGGGGTTGTATGGCTACACCTTC. V is TRBV12-3 or TRBV12-4 and J is TRBJ1-2; unclear D gene. CDR3 size: 12 residues. V was shortened by 6 bases and J by 5 bases, with 10 bases between the two germline ends.

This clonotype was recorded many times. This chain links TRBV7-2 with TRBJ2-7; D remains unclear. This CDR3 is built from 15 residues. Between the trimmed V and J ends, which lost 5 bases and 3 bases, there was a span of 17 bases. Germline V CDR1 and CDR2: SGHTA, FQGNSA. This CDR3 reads CASSLGRPGDYEQYF. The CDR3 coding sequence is TGTGCCAGCAGCCTTGGCCGCCCTGGTGACTACGAGCAGTACTTC.

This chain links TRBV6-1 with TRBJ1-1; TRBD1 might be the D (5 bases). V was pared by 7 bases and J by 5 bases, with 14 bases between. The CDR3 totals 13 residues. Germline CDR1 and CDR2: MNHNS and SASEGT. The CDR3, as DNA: TGTGCCAGCAATAACGGGGGAAATACTGAAGCTTTCTTT. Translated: CASNNGGNTEAFF.

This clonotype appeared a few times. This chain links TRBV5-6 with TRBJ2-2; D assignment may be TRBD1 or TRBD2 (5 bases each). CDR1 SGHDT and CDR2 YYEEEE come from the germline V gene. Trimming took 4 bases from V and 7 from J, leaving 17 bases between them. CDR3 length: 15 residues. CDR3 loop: CASSRVEGRYGELFF. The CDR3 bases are TGTGCCAGCAGCAGGGTTGAGGGACGGTACGGGGAGCTGTTTTTT.

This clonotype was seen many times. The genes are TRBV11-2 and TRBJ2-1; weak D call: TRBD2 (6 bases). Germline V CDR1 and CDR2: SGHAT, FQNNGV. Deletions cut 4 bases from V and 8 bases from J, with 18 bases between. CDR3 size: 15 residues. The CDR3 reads CASSSRAGSFDEQFF. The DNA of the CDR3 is TGTGCCAGCAGCTCACGAGCGGGCTCCTTCGATGAGCAGTTCTTC. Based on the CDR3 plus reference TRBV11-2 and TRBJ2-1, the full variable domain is EAGVAQSPRYKIIEKRQSVAFWCNPISGHATLYWYQQILGQGPKLLIQFQNNGVVDDSQLPKDRFSAERLKGVDSTLKIQPAKLEDSAVYLCASSSRAGSFDEQFFGPGTRLTVL.